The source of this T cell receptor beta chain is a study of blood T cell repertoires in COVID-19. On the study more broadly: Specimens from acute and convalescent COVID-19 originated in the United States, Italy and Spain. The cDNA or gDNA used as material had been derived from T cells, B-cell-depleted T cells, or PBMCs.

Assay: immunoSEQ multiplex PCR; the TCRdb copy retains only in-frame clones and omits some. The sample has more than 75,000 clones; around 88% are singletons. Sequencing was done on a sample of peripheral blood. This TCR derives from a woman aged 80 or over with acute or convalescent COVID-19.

CDR3: CASSSRTSGDSYEQYF. For the CDR3, the DNA is TGTGCCAGCAGCTCCCGGACTAGCGGGGACTCCTACGAGCAGTACTTC. This chain connects TRBV13 to TRBJ2-7; 12 bases map to TRBD2. V was clipped by 4 bases and J by 0 bases; unmatched bases: 4. CDR1 and CDR2 from the germline V gene are PRHDT and FYEKMQ (reference sequence). The CDR3 spans 16 residues.